The present TCR beta chain was sequenced within a study of CD8+ T cells in alopecia areata. Study overall: The study gave treated patients oral tofacitinib at 5 to 10 mg twice daily. Tofacitinib ran for 6 to 18 months before 6 months off drug. The study, taken as a whole, reports: Scalp clonality and expanded CD8+ clones among the top 100 were significantly decreased by tofacitinib. Many expanded lesional clones remained in scalp and blood on tofacitinib.

Treatment: oral pan-JAK inhibitor, 5-10 mg twice daily. In each case, RNA was isolated and then reverse transcribed into cDNA as the sequencing template. Sequencing was performed with immunoSEQ multiplex PCR; in TCRdb, only in-frame clones are kept and a portion is missing. Of about 200,000 clones in the sample, around two fifths were seen once. From germline, CDR1 is KGHSH and CDR2 LQKENI. The V end lost 3 bases, the J end lost 5 bases, and 8 bases lay between the germline ends. CDR3 length equals 12 residues. In regard to this clone: The antigen remains unidentified. This specimen includes other DNA sequences encoding the same CDR3.

The receptor's source is a human donor with alopecia areata. The V and J genes are TRBV18 and TRBJ2-7; no definite D call. Sequences were derived from CD4+ T cells sorted from blood, sampled around week 34, from a patient treated with tofacitinib. The CDR3, as DNA: TGTGCCAGCTCACCCCAACGAGACGAGCAGTACTTC. It encodes CASSPQRDEQYF.